This TCR beta chain stems from a study of T cell repertoires and HLA-DP antigens. General study points: Against both alloantigens, CD137+ clonality was similar, 0.3 to 0.4.

A word on this clone: No antigen is known for it.

Here immunoSEQ multiplex PCR was the method, and the copy in TCRdb shows in-frame clones only, minus some. The sample has about 89,000 clones; roughly 86% are singletons. V was cut by 4 bases and J by 8 bases, with 11 bases left in between. CDR3 size: 12 residues. The germline V gene has CDR1 SQVTM and CDR2 ANQGSEA. The rearrangement links TRBV29-1 to TRBJ1-4; TRBD1 might be the D (5 bases). This clonotype was sampled from a man aged 45-65 years in good health and CMV-seronegative. The sample was CD4+ T cells from PBMCs. CDR3 protein: CSVGREGEKLFF. For the CDR3, the DNA is TGCAGCGTTGGCAGGGAGGGCGAAAAACTGTTTTTT.